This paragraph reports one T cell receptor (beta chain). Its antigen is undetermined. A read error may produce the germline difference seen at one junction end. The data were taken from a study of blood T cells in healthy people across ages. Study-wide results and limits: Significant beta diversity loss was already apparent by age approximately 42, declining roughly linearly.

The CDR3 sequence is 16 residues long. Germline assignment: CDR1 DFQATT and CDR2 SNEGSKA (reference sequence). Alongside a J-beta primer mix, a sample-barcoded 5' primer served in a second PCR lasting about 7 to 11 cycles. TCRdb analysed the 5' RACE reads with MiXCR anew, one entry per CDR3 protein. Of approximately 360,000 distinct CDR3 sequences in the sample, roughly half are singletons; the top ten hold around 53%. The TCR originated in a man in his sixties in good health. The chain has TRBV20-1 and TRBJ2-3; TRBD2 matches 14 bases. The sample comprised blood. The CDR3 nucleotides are TGTAGTGCTAAGGGACTAGCGGGAGTTTTGGCAGATACGCAGTATTTT. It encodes CSAKGLAGVLADTQYF.